One and the same sample provided the 10 T cell receptor beta chains below, sequenced in a study of identical twins. Each CDR3 protein is one row after TCRdb ran MiXCR on the 5' RACE reads. The table lists 250,000 to 350,000 distinct CDR3 sequences, more than 6.5% of them singletons, with 2.1% in the top ten. A further study also used this sample, focusing on yellow fever vaccine responses in identical twins.

Sequenced material: memory (CD45RO+) T cells sorted from blood. Receptor source: a young woman in good health.

The genes are TRBV7-2 and TRBJ2-1, with TRBD1 identical over 10 bases. This CDR3 is built from 15 residues. Germline CDR1 and CDR2: SGHTA and FQGNSA. J lost 7 bases, V lost 5 bases, and 8 bases had no gene match. The DNA of the CDR3 is TGTGCCAGCAGCCCCGGGGGACAGGGGTGGAATGAGCAGTTCTTC. Its protein is CASSPGGQGWNEQFF.

This clonotype was detected many times. The chain has TRBV6-1 and TRBJ1-4; 9 nucleotides align to TRBD1. The J segment lost 5 bases and the V segment lost 6 bases, leaving 10 bases of the junction unmatched. Germline CDR1 is MNHNS and CDR2 is SASEGT. The CDR3 totals 16 residues. The CDR3 coding sequence is TGTGCCAGCAGAGACAGGGGGGGACTCTCGAATGAAAAACTGTTTTTT. Its protein product is CASRDRGGLSNEKLFF.

This clonotype was recorded a few times. The chain carries TRBV18 and TRBJ1-1; D is unresolved. The CDR3 runs 13 residues. V was trimmed by 4 bases and J by 1 base, leaving 7 bases between them. In germline, CDR1 is KGHSH, CDR2 LQKENI. The CDR3 DNA reads TGTGCCAGCTCACAAAACAAGAACACTGAAGCTTTCTTT. Translating it yields CASSQNKNTEAFF.

J is TRBJ1-2 and V is TRBV7-9; 7 bases are shared with TRBD1. CDR1 SEHNR and CDR2 FQNEAQ come from the germline V gene (reference sequence). The CDR3 sequence is 14 residues long. Trimming took 1 base from V and 6 from J; bases not matched to a gene: 5. The chain's CDR3 is CASSLVGGGDGYTF. The CDR3 region has the DNA TGTGCCAGCAGCTTAGTAGGGGGCGGGGATGGCTACACCTTC.

The chain has TRBV3-1 and TRBJ1-2; maybe TRBD1 (6 bases). In germline, CDR1 is LGHDT, CDR2 YNNKEL (reference sequence). The V end was cut by 6 bases, the J end by 5 bases, with 13 bases between. The CDR3 has 13 amino acids. The CDR3 region has the DNA TGTGCCAGCAGACCGACAGGATTTTATGGCTACACCTTC. This translates into CASRPTGFYGYTF.

This clonotype was recorded at least ten times. The chain is built from TRBV12-3 or TRBV12-4 and TRBJ2-1, with 12 bases matching TRBD2. V shed 3 bases, J shed 5 bases, and the junction held 8 bases outside the gene matches. The CDR3 loop spans 17 amino acids. Here the CDR3 reads CASSFRLAGEGNNEQFF. Here the CDR3 DNA reads TGTGCCAGCAGTTTCCGACTAGCGGGAGAAGGAAACAATGAGCAGTTCTTC.

V and J are TRBV5-1 and TRBJ2-3, with D perhaps given as TRBD1 or TRBD2 (5 bases each). CDR1 and CDR2 (germline): SGHRS, YFSETQ. This CDR3 is 16 amino acids long. Trimming pared 4 bases from V and 2 bases from J, leaving 17 bases between. CDR3 sequence reads: CASSDGTHGDTDTQYF. The DNA of the CDR3 is TGCGCCAGCAGCGACGGGACCCATGGTGACACAGATACGCAGTATTTT.

The chain is built from TRBV20-1 and TRBJ2-5; tentative D call: TRBD2 (6 bases). The CDR3 covers 14 residues. V lost 4 bases, J lost 5 bases, and 17 bases lay in between. Germline values: CDR1 DFQATT, CDR2 SNEGSKA (reference sequence). CDR3 nucleotide sequence: TGCAGTGCTAACTCACTGACACGGGGGGAGACCCAGTACTTC. This translates into CSANSLTRGETQYF.

This chain links TRBV5-1 with TRBJ2-7; D remains unclear. There are 14 residues in the CDR3. Germline loops: CDR1 SGHRS, CDR2 YFSETQ. Between the trimmed V and J ends, which lost 4 bases and 3 bases, there was a span of 14 bases. CDR3 residues: CASSAGVDHYEQYF. Here the CDR3 DNA reads TGCGCCAGCAGCGCTGGGGTTGACCACTACGAGCAGTACTTC.

This clonotype occurred many times. The gene calls are TRBV3-1 and TRBJ2-3; the match to TRBD2 covers 9 bases. There are 16 residues in the CDR3. Looked up from germline, CDR1 is LGHDT and CDR2 is YNNKEL (reference sequence). The junction had 2 bases not matched to a gene; V was cut back by 1 base and J by 0 bases. The CDR3 here is CASSQAAGGSTDTQYF. As DNA, the CDR3 is TGTGCCAGCAGCCAAGCAGCGGGGGGAAGCACAGATACGCAGTATTTT.